This TCR beta chain comes out of a study of cytomegalovirus exposure and HLA in healthy donors. Study-wide results and limits: Sequencing depth across donors, presence/absence analyses assumed, was roughly uniform. In a later analysis, across HLA loci, associated TCR counts were highest for DRB1, lowest for HLA-C.

Both 60 Vbeta primers and 13 Jbeta primers went into the PCR. Clones were sequenced by immunoSEQ multiplex PCR, and TCRdb holds only the in-frame ones, with some missing. Among about 180,000 clones, under 85% were seen once, and the ten largest hold around 4.9%. Of note for this clone: Its antigen is unidentified.

With 6 bases removed from V and 3 bases from J, the gap between germline ends came to 12 bases. The CDR3 runs to 13 residues. Germline lookup yields CDR1 KGHSH and CDR2 LQKENI. The rearrangement links TRBV18 to TRBJ2-7, with D perhaps TRBD2 (6 bases). This TCR was sampled from a man in his late teens or twenties in good health and CMV-seronegative. Sequencing was carried out using PBMCs. The CDR3 nucleotides read TGTGCCAGCTCTTGGCGGACTAACTACGAGCAGTACTTC. This encodes CASSWRTNYEQYF.